This entry is about one TCR beta chain. No antigen is known for it. Researchers generated cDNA in eight separate reactions per sample. Two rounds of nested PCR, of roughly 17 and 9 cycles, were run on TCRalpha and TCRbeta cDNA. From the 5' RACE reads, TCRdb lists one entry per CDR3 protein and no DNA. The listing records about 450,000 distinct CDR3 sequences. This CDR3 is built from 15 residues. The germline gives CDR1 SEHNR, CDR2 FQNEAQ (reference sequence). The sample originates from a study of monozygotic twins with inflammatory bowel disease. Study-level findings and limits: Especially with disease activity, IBD patients had fewer clonotypes in common with others than healthy twins did.

Blood was collected, around 2.7 ml per donor. What was sequenced was blood. This TCR was sampled from a human donor with ulcerative colitis or Crohn's disease, or a healthy co-twin of an affected twin (not recorded which). J is TRBJ2-2 and V is TRBV7-9; lacking DNA, the TRBD1 call made by TCRdb goes unchecked. CDR3 in amino acids: CASSRDRGDFGELFF.